This T cell receptor (beta chain) was sequenced in a study of T cell repertoires in cytomegalovirus infection. Overall study context: Peptides in the study included HLA-C-restricted and HLA-B-restricted CMV epitopes.

Study results and caveats: Identification of carriers of CMV plus the relevant HLA was performed using cumulative public TCR beta family frequency. CMV-specific HLA-C-restricted TCR beta clonotypes dominated the ex vivo response.

TCRdb recomputed calls from the reads with MiXCR, one row per CDR3 protein. The sample has roughly 990,000 distinct CDR3 sequences; approximately 31% are singletons. This clonotype was picked up a small number of times. Its antigen is not identified. The sequenced sample was cultured CD8+ T cells from PBMCs, obtained from culture after CMV antigen stimulation. The source of this sequence is a human donor in good health (CMV status not recorded). Some clones in this sample may be carry-over from other donors' samples.

DNA of the CDR3: TGCAGTGCTAGAGATACAGGGGGCTCGAACACTGAAGCTTTCTTT. This gives the protein CSARDTGGSNTEAFF. This chain uses TRBV20-1 with TRBJ1-1, with 9 bases identical to TRBD1. Germline lookup yields CDR1 DFQATT and CDR2 SNEGSKA (reference sequence). V dropped 0 bases and J dropped 1; count of bases not matched to a gene: 3. This CDR3 spans 15 amino acids.